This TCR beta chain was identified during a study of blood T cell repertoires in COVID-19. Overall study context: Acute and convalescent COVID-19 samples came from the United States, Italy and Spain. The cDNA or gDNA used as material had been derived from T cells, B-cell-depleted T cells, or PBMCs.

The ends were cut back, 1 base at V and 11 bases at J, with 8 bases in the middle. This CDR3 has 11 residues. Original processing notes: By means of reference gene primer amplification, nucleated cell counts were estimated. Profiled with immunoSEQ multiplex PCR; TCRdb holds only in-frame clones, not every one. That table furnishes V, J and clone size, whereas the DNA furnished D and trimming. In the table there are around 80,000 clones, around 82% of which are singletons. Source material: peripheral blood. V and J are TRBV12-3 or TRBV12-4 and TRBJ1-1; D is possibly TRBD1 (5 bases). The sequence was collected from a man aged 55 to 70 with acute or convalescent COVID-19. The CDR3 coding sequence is TGTGCCAGCAGTTTAGGGGCAGGGGCTTTCTTT. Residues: CASSLGAGAFF.